This TCR beta chain was observed in a study of T cells in Graves' hyperthyroidism and ophthalmopathy. On the study more broadly: The initial diagnosis was the point when peripheral blood was collected, ahead of any treatment. Study results and caveats: Blood also held most thyroid clonotypes expanded beyond 0.001.

PBMCs came from 10 ml fresh peripheral blood. Researchers amplified the TCR beta CDR3 regions from RNA transcripts. The HTBI primer set drove a first-round RT-PCR of the TCR CDR3. TCRdb re-analysed the multiplex PCR reads in MiXCR, keeping a single row per CDR3 protein. The sample gives about 640,000 distinct CDR3 sequences, about 14% of which show up once; roughly an eighth is in the top ten. This clonotype was recorded at least ten times. Its antigen is unidentified. Sequences were obtained from blood. The clonotype originates from a woman aged 50 to 60 with Graves' ophthalmopathy.

The CDR3 region is CASSLSTSASAEQYF. The CDR3 DNA reads as TGTGCCAGCAGTTTATCAACGTCGGCTAGCGCCGAGCAGTACTTC. V usage is TRBV27 and J usage is TRBJ2-7; tentative D call: TRBD2 (6 bases). Germline V gene sequence: CDR1 MNHEY, CDR2 SMNVEV (reference sequence). Trimming stripped 0 bases from V and 6 bases from J, with 15 bases between. The CDR3 sequence is 15 residues long.